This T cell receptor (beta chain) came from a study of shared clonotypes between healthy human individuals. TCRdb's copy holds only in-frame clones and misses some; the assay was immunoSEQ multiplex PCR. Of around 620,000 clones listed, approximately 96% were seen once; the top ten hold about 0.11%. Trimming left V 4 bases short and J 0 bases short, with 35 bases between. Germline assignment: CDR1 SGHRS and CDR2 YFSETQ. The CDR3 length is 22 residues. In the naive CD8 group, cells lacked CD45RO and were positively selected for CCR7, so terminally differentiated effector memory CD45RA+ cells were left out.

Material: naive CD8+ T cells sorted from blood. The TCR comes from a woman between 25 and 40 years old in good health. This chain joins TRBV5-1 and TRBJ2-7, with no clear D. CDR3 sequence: CASSLKSRQLWSDPQPSYEQYF. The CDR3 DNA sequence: TGCGCCAGCAGCCTAAAATCCCGGCAGTTGTGGTCAGACCCCCAACCCTCCTACGAGCAGTACTTC.